This entry lists 29 T cell receptor beta chains sequenced from one sample in a study of PD-L1 blockade in urothelial cancer (dated 2017 in TCRdb). The method behind the library was the immunoSEQ multiplex PCR assay. In its TCRdb copy, this immuneACCESS table keeps in-frame sequences only and misses some clones. Where compared with another copy, unresolved V genes explain less than half of these, and the others have no known cause. The sample contains roughly 39,000 clones, roughly 91% of them found a single time. The ten largest clones add up to just under 2% of the sample. The starting material was PBMCs, obtained around atezolizumab (anti-PD-L1) treatment. These receptors all come from a man in his sixties with urothelial cancer.

The J gene is TRBJ2-7, the V gene TRBV4-2; 10 bases fit TRBD1. The V and J ends lost 4 bases and 6 bases, in that order; junction bases with no gene match: 6. This CDR3 is built from 14 residues. Germline V gives CDR1 LGHNA, CDR2 YNFKEQ. CDR3 nucleotides: TGTGCCAGCAGCCCCGGGACAGGGGCGGGCGAGCAGTACTTC. It encodes CASSPGTGAGEQYF.

This chain joins TRBV11-2 and TRBJ2-2; TRBD2 agrees at 10 bases. The V gene's germline CDR1 is SGHAT and CDR2 FQNNGV. J gave up 6 bases and V 2 bases, and 3 bases lay outside the gene matches. This CDR3 region has 15 residues. CDR3 DNA: TGTGCCAGCAGCTTAAGAAGCGGGAGGGCCGGGGAGCTGTTTTTT. This sequence encodes CASSLRSGRAGELFF.

The chain employs TRBV11-3 and TRBJ2-7; no firm D call. The CDR3 extends over 14 amino acids. CDR1 is SGHNT and CDR2 is YENEEA in the germline V gene. Trimming took off 1 base at V and 1 base at J, with 8 bases between the two ends. The CDR3 is CASSLVTRSYEQYF. CDR3 sequence (DNA): TGTGCCAGCAGCTTAGTGACACGTTCCTACGAGCAGTACTTC.

The chain uses TRBV7-2 and TRBJ1-5; 9 nucleotides align to TRBD1. V gave up 9 bases and J gave up 5 bases; unmatched junction bases: 5. This CDR3 contains 13 residues. Germline CDR1 and CDR2: SGHTA and FQGNSA. The CDR3 loop reads CARAGQGHQPQHF. The CDR3 DNA reads as TGTGCCAGGGCGGGACAGGGCCATCAGCCCCAGCATTTT.

The chain couples TRBV14 to TRBJ2-3, with a possible D match to TRBD1 (5 bases). The CDR3 contains 16 residues. Germline V lookup: CDR1 SGHDN, CDR2 FVKESK. V shed 2 bases and J shed 2 bases, with 14 bases lying between them. In DNA form, the CDR3 reads TGTGCCAGCAGCCAACATTTGCAGGGCCCCACAGATACGCAGTATTTT. Translated: CASSQHLQGPTDTQYF.

The CDR3 sequence: CASTSRDKGYTF. CDR3 sequence (DNA): TGTGCCAGCACTTCCCGGGACAAGGGCTACACCTTC. The V and J genes are TRBV6-6 and TRBJ1-2, with D perhaps matching TRBD1 (6 bases). V lost 7 bases to trimming and J lost 8 bases, with 14 bases between them. The germline V gene encodes CDR1 MNHNY and CDR2 SVGAGI (reference sequence). The CDR3 runs to 12 residues.

V and J are TRBV9 and TRBJ1-2, with unresolved D. Trimming took 0 bases from V and 2 from J, leaving 11 bases between them. The CDR3 covers 15 residues. Germline CDR1 and CDR2: SGDLS and YYNGEE. The CDR3 is CASSVATTPNYGYTF. CDR3 DNA: TGTGCCAGCAGCGTAGCTACGACACCAAACTATGGCTACACCTTC.

The V call is TRBV4-1, the J call TRBJ2-3; 14 bases agree with TRBD2. J lost 0 bases, V lost 3 bases, and 11 bases had no gene match. This CDR3 spans 20 amino acids. Germline V CDR1 and CDR2: MGHRA, YSYEKL. In DNA form, the CDR3 reads TGCGCCAGCAGCCATATCCCGGGACTAGCGGGAGTTGCTAGCACAGATACGCAGTATTTT. It translates to CASSHIPGLAGVASTDTQYF.

J is TRBJ2-7 and V is TRBV18, with TRBD2 matching 14 bases. CDR1 and CDR2 from the germline V gene are KGHSH and LQKENI. After removal of 1 base from V and 5 bases from J, the junction contained 7 bases not matched to a gene. The CDR3 totals 17 residues. The CDR3 reads CASSPLGTSGRRDEQYF. CDR3 in DNA: TGTGCCAGCTCACCACTCGGGACTAGCGGGAGACGAGACGAGCAGTACTTC.

This clone was recorded only once. The chain joins TRBV28 to TRBJ2-2; 10 bases line up with TRBD1. Germline-derived CDR1 and CDR2 are MDHEN and SYDVKM. With 5 bases clipped from V and 7 bases from J, the junction kept 7 bases outside the gene matches. This CDR3 has 15 residues. CDR3 loop: CASSNRQGADGELFF. For the CDR3, the DNA is TGTGCCAGCAGTAATCGACAGGGGGCGGACGGGGAGCTGTTTTTT.

V is TRBV6-5 and J is TRBJ2-3; maybe TRBD2 (6 bases). The germline V and J ends were trimmed by 2 bases and 6 bases, with 9 bases remaining between them. Per germline, CDR1 MNHEY and CDR2 SVGAGI. The length of the CDR3 is 13 residues. The CDR3 region has the DNA TGTGCCAGCAGTTACCCGGGGAGGGATACGCAGTATTTT. Encoded protein: CASSYPGRDTQYF.

This chain joins TRBV5-6 and TRBJ1-1; 7 nucleotides agree with TRBD1. V dropped 6 bases and J dropped 1; count of bases not matched to a gene: 15. The CDR3 length is 17 residues. The V gene's germline CDR1 is SGHDT and CDR2 YYEEEE. The CDR3 sequence: CASTMSRTGTANTEAFF. In nucleotides, the CDR3 is TGTGCCAGCACCATGTCCCGAACTGGGACAGCGAACACTGAAGCTTTCTTT.

The chain is built from TRBV21-1 and TRBJ1-1; the table's D call, TRBD1, has no DNA check behind it. TRBV21-1 is a pseudogene segment. The CDR3 is 16 amino acids. The CDR3 region is CASSNFRSGGNTEAFF. CDR3 DNA sequence: TGTGCCAGCAGCAATTTCAGGTCAGGGGGAAACACTGAAGCTTTCTTT.

The chain is built from TRBV7-9 and TRBJ2-5, with D possibly being TRBD2 (6 bases). The germline V gene encodes CDR1 SEHNR and CDR2 FQNEAQ (reference sequence). CDR3 length equals 12 residues. Trimming left V 5 bases short and J 3 bases short, with 7 bases between. CDR3 sequence (DNA): TGTGCCAGCAGCCCGGGAGAAGAGACCCAGTACTTC. This encodes CASSPGEETQYF.

The CDR3 coding sequence is TGTGCCAGCAGCTTAGCGGGCCGCTCTAGCACAGATACGCAGTATTTT. It specifies CASSLAGRSSTDTQYF. The chain uses TRBV7-6 and TRBJ2-3; D is unclear. Trimming removed 0 bases from V and 0 bases from J, with 10 bases in between. The CDR3 extends over 16 amino acids. In germline, CDR1 is SGHVS, CDR2 FNYEAQ.

The chain joins TRBV7-8 to TRBJ2-1; D is perhaps TRBD2 (6 bases). This CDR3 is 17 amino acids long. V lost 8 bases to trimming and J lost 0 bases, with 20 bases between them. CDR1 and CDR2 from the germline V gene are SGHVS and FQNEAQ. CDR3 loop: CASDSVLSGNSYNEQFF. CDR3 DNA: TGTGCCAGCGACAGTGTTCTTAGCGGAAACTCCTACAATGAGCAGTTCTTC.

The genes are TRBV10-1 and TRBJ1-2, with D tentatively TRBD1 (6 bases). V lost 10 bases and J 4 bases, leaving 19 bases between the germline ends. This CDR3 is 14 amino acids long. The germline V gene has CDR1 WNHNN and CDR2 SYGVQD (reference sequence). The CDR3 region is CATPNEHRVYGYTF. CDR3 bases: TGCGCCACCCCGAACGAGCACAGGGTCTATGGCTACACCTTC.

This clone was seen once. The chain recombines TRBV7-8 with TRBJ1-2; 10 nucleotides align to TRBD1. The germline V gene has CDR1 SGHVS and CDR2 FQNEAQ. The CDR3 runs 17 residues. With 0 bases clipped from V and 2 bases from J, the junction kept 6 bases outside the gene matches. CDR3 region: CASSLAGQGVANYGYTF. CDR3 sequence (DNA): TGTGCCAGCAGCTTAGCAGGACAGGGGGTTGCGAACTATGGCTACACCTTC.

The V gene is TRBV19, the J gene TRBJ2-6; 8 bases are a match to TRBD1. This CDR3 is 16 amino acids long. Germline loops: CDR1 LNHDA, CDR2 SQIVND (reference sequence). Trimming at V came to 5 bases and at J to 2 bases, leaving 5 bases not matched to a gene. Here the CDR3 DNA reads TGTGCCAGTAGTGAACAGGGGGACCCTGGGGCCAACGTCCTGACTTTC. Translation gives CASSEQGDPGANVLTF.

The chain couples TRBV10-3 to TRBJ2-7; TRBD2 agrees at 13 bases. This CDR3 has 16 residues. The trim removed 6 bases at V and 2 bases at J, leaving 7 bases unmatched. Per germline, CDR1 ENHRY and CDR2 SYGVKD. This chain's CDR3 is CAIRPSGTSGAYEQYF. CDR3 sequence (DNA): TGTGCCATCAGGCCCTCCGGGACTAGCGGGGCCTACGAGCAGTACTTC.

The chain has TRBV5-6 and TRBJ1-5, with TRBD1 matching over 8 bases. This CDR3 has 14 residues. Germline CDR1 SGHDT, CDR2 YYEEEE. V was pared by 4 bases and J by 3 bases, with 3 bases of the junction left unmatched. The CDR3 here is CASSPGQANQPQHF. The CDR3 DNA reads TGTGCCAGCAGCCCGGGACAGGCCAATCAGCCCCAGCATTTT.

The chain joins TRBV19 to TRBJ2-7, with D unclear. The CDR3 spans 15 residues. V dropped 3 bases and J dropped 3 bases, with 15 bases sitting between them. Germline lookup yields CDR1 LNHDA and CDR2 SQIVND (reference sequence). CDR3 region: CASSISARLNYEQYF. The CDR3 DNA sequence: TGTGCCAGTAGTATTTCCGCCAGGCTTAACTACGAGCAGTACTTC.

This chain links TRBV14 with TRBJ1-2; D is unresolved. The ends were cut back, 1 base at V and 0 bases at J, with 9 bases in the middle. The CDR3 has 15 amino acids. The germline CDR1 and CDR2 sequences are SGHDN and FVKESK. The CDR3 bases are TGTGCCAGCAGCCAAGGCCTTACAGCTAACTATGGCTACACCTTC. This codes for CASSQGLTANYGYTF.

This chain joins TRBV18 and TRBJ1-2; 7 nucleotides agree with TRBD1. This CDR3 region has 13 residues. Germline CDR1 KGHSH, CDR2 LQKENI. The V segment lost 3 bases and the J segment 2 bases; nucleotides outside the gene matches: 0. CDR3 protein: CASSPGQNYGYTF. The CDR3 nucleotides read TGTGCCAGCTCACCGGGACAGAACTATGGCTACACCTTC.

The V and J genes are TRBV11-2 and TRBJ2-3; 8 bases line up with TRBD2. V lost 5 bases, J lost 4 bases, and 5 bases stayed unmatched. There are 14 residues in the CDR3. Germline V gene sequence: CDR1 SGHAT, CDR2 FQNNGV. CDR3 bases: TGTGCCAGCAGCCCGGGACTAGTAGCAGATACGCAGTATTTT. Protein product: CASSPGLVADTQYF.

The chain recombines TRBV19 with TRBJ1-1, with 9 bases aligning to TRBD1. CDR1 LNHDA and CDR2 SQIVND come from the germline V gene (reference sequence). With 5 bases clipped from V and 4 bases from J, the junction kept 5 bases outside the gene matches. There are 14 residues in the CDR3. This chain's CDR3 is CASSGQGRSTEAFF. Written as DNA, the CDR3 is TGTGCCAGTAGTGGACAGGGGAGGAGCACTGAAGCTTTCTTT.

V gene TRBV27 combines with J gene TRBJ1-5; D is unresolved. This CDR3 is built from 12 residues. V gave up 5 bases and J gave up 0 bases, with 2 bases separating them. The V gene's germline CDR1 is MNHEY and CDR2 SMNVEV (reference sequence). For the CDR3, the DNA is TGTGCCAGCAGTCATAGCAATCAGCCCCAGCATTTT. It encodes CASSHSNQPQHF.

The chain couples TRBV7-9 to TRBJ1-6; 7 bases line up with TRBD1. Looked up from germline, CDR1 is SEHNR and CDR2 is FQNEAQ (reference sequence). The CDR3 is 14 amino acids. The V gene end was trimmed by 6 bases and the J gene end by 9 bases; junction bases not matched to a gene: 8. The CDR3 bases are TGTGCCAGCAGTTATCAGGGGGAAGCTTCACCCCTCCACTTT. Translation: CASSYQGEASPLHF.

This clone was observed a single time. The V and J genes are TRBV18 and TRBJ2-5; possibly TRBD2 for D (6 bases). Trimming removed 5 bases at V and 2 bases at J, with 15 bases between. The germline CDR1 and CDR2 sequences are KGHSH and LQKENI. CDR3 length: 15 residues. The CDR3 spells CASSSPRGLQETQYF. CDR3 nucleotides: TGTGCCAGCTCATCTCCAAGGGGACTTCAAGAGACCCAGTACTTC.